The clone carrying this TCR beta chain was seen a handful of times. The CDR3 extends over 13 amino acids. Trimming removed 2 bases from V and 6 bases from J, with 8 bases in between. Germline V gives CDR1 LNHDA, CDR2 SQIVND (reference sequence). The data belong to a study of shared T cell receptors in the human thymus. The repertoire was sequenced with immunoSEQ multiplex PCR; TCRdb's copy has only in-frame clones and lacks some. The sample lists roughly 710,000 clones, approximately 83% occurring once. The sample was also linked to a second study, of human thymus T cells. That paper adds: Among the donors, all were healthy Finnish infants having corrective surgery for congenital heart defects. The thymus tissue came from resections taken during corrective heart surgery. Use of V and J genes seemed skewed within the thymic and blood repertoires. A high degree of thymic repertoire overlap among unrelated individuals was reported in related research.

The chain employs TRBV19 and TRBJ2-1; D is undetermined. The sequencing input was thymocytes. This clonotype originated in a girl under two years old with a congenital heart defect. The DNA of the CDR3 is TGTGCCAGTAGTATACTTCTAGGCAATGAGCAGTTCTTC. Amino acids: CASSILLGNEQFF.